A selection of T cell receptor beta chains follows, all from one sample in a study of blood T cell repertoires in COVID-19. Repertoires were generated with immunoSEQ multiplex PCR, while TCRdb's copy carries only in-frame clones and drops some. The table lists 200,000 or so clones, roughly 90% of them singletons. What was sequenced was peripheral blood. The origin of the receptors is a woman aged 60-70 years with acute or convalescent COVID-19. CDR3s include the opening cysteine and the closing phenylalanine or tryptophan. Fields, in order: V gene, J gene, clone size, D gene, CDR3 DNA, CDR3 protein. The D gene is left open where the match is weak. The size of a clone is reported for some rows only, either as once, few or many, or as a class for expanded clones.

TRBV7-9	TRBJ2-1	-	-	TGTGCCAGCAGCTTAGGGGGGGAAAGGATCCATGAGCAGTTCTTC	CASSLGGERIHEQFF
TRBV6-5	TRBJ1-4	-	-	TGTGCCAGCAGTTACCTACGGGGGGAAAAACTGTTTTTT	CASSYLRGEKLFF
TRBV28	TRBJ1-1	-	-	TGTGCCAGCAGTTTAAGGGGAGGTAAGACTGAAGCTTTCTTT	CASSLRGGKTEAFF
TRBV6-5	TRBJ2-7	-	-	TGTGCCAGCAGTTATGCCTTCGGGTCCTACGAGCAGTACTTC	CASSYAFGSYEQYF
TRBV19	TRBJ2-6	-	TRBD1	TGTGCCAGTAGTCTTGGACAGGGGGCCTACTCTGGGGCCAACGTCCTGACTTTC	CASSLGQGAYSGANVLTF
TRBV4-2	TRBJ1-1	once	TRBD1	TGTGCCAGCAGCCAAGAAGGGCACAGGGGGAGGAACACTGAAGCTTTCTTT	CASSQEGHRGRNTEAFF
TRBV2	TRBJ2-2	-	TRBD2	TGTGCCACCCGGGGGGGGAGGAAAGACGGGGAGCTGTTTTTT	CATRGGRKDGELFF
TRBV19	TRBJ1-3	-	-	TGTGCCAGTAGTCGAAAGAGGGTGGAAAACACCATATATTTT	CASSRKRVENTIYF
TRBV3-1/TRBV3-2	TRBJ1-3	-	-	TGTGCCAGCAGCCAAGCTGCGGGTCGACGGAGCTCTGGAAACACCATATATTTT	CASSQAAGRRSSGNTIYF
TRBV14	TRBJ2-3	few	TRBD2	TGTGCCAGCAGCCAACTAGCGGGGCTTAGCACAGATACGCAGTATTTT	CASSQLAGLSTDTQYF
TRBV6-5	TRBJ2-2	-	TRBD1	TGTGCCAGCAGCCGGGACAGAACCGGGGAGCTGTTTTTT	CASSRDRTGELFF
TRBV7-2	TRBJ1-1	-	TRBD1	TGTGCCAGCAGCTTAATTGGGGACAGGGGCTCGAAAACTGAAGCTTTCTTT	CASSLIGDRGSKTEAFF
TRBV19	TRBJ2-1	-	TRBD2	TGTGCCAGTAGTCCAGGGACTAGCGGGTCCCCTGAGCAGTTCTTC	CASSPGTSGSPEQFF
TRBV5-1	TRBJ1-6	-	TRBD1	TGCGCCAGCAGCTACTCCGGGACAGGGCTGGCTTCACCCCTCCACTTT	CASSYSGTGLASPLHF
TRBV19	TRBJ1-3	-	-	TGTGCCAGTAGTATAAGCGGCTCTGGAAACACCATATATTTT	CASSISGSGNTIYF
TRBV7-2	TRBJ1-1	few	-	TGTGCCAGCAGCTTAGCGGCGAACACTGAAGCTTTCTTT	CASSLAANTEAFF
TRBV7-2	TRBJ2-4	-	TRBD2	TGTGCCAGCAGTACCGGGACTAGCGGTATCCTAGCCAAAAACATTCAGTACTTC	CASSTGTSGILAKNIQYF
TRBV6-5	TRBJ1-6	-	TRBD1	TGTGCCAGCAGTTGGGGGGGACAGGGCGTAGATTCACCCCTCCACTTT	CASSWGGQGVDSPLHF
TRBV5-4	TRBJ2-5	-	TRBD2	TGTGCCAGCAGCCGCGTAGCGGGGTCTCAAGAGACCCAGTACTTC	CASSRVAGSQETQYF
TRBV7-9	TRBJ2-7	-	TRBD1	TGTGCCAGCAGCTTGAAAACGGGACAGGTTCAGTACTTC	CASSLKTGQVQYF
TRBV24-1	TRBJ2-1	-	TRBD2	TGTGCCACCCGACGGACTAGCGGGGAGAATGAGCAGTTCTTC	CATRRTSGENEQFF
TRBV11-2	TRBJ1-5	-	TRBD1	TGTGCCAGCAGCTGGGGACAGGGGAGCAATCAGCCCCAGCATTTT	CASSWGQGSNQPQHF
TRBV7-6	TRBJ1-1	-	-	TGTGCCAGCAGCCCCCGAAGTGGGCAGAACACTGAAGCTTTCTTT	CASSPRSGQNTEAFF
TRBV18	TRBJ2-7	-	TRBD1	TGTGCCAGCTCACCAGGACAGGGGAGGTACGAGCAGTACTTC	CASSPGQGRYEQYF
TRBV6-4	TRBJ1-5	-	-	TGTGCCAGCAGACCCGACCCGGGAAGCTTTCAGCCCCAGCATTTT	CASRPDPGSFQPQHF
TRBV6-5	TRBJ2-5	-	TRBD2	TGTGCCAGCAAATCGGGGGGGAACCAAGAGACCCAGTACTTC	CASKSGGNQETQYF
TRBV11-3	TRBJ2-3	-	TRBD2	TGTGCCAGCAGCCGACTAGCGGGGGATAGCACAGATACGCAGTATTTT	CASSRLAGDSTDTQYF
TRBV4-2	TRBJ2-7	-	-	TGTGCCAGCAGCTTAGGGACACCCAGCGAGCAGTACTTC	CASSLGTPSEQYF
TRBV11-2	TRBJ1-2	-	-	TGTGCCAGCAGCATACAGGGCTATGGCTACACCTTC	CASSIQGYGYTF
TRBV10-1	TRBJ1-5	-	TRBD1	TGCGCCAGCAGTGAACAGGGGCAGCCCCAGCATTTT	CASSEQGQPQHF
TRBV2	TRBJ1-6	few	-	TGTGCCAGCTTCAGGGAAGCGCACTCACCCCTCCACTTT	CASFREAHSPLHF
TRBV4-1	TRBJ2-7	-	TRBD2	TGCGCCAGCAGCCAAGTAGCTAGCGGGAGGGCCCTCAACCCAAGCTCCTACGAGCAGTACTTC	CASSQVASGRALNPSSYEQYF
TRBV3-1/TRBV3-2	TRBJ2-3	-	TRBD2	TGTGCCAGCAGCTCCCAGCTGAGCGGGAGTTGGTCAGATACGCAGTATTTT	CASSSQLSGSWSDTQYF
TRBV5-6	TRBJ2-1	-	TRBD1	TGTGCCAGCAGCTACAGGGGTCTGGCCTCCTACAATGAGCAGTTCTTC	CASSYRGLASYNEQFF
TRBV5-4	TRBJ1-2	-	-	TGTGCCAGCACCAGAGGTGGGGGGGGCCTATATGGCTACACCTTC	CASTRGGGGLYGYTF
TRBV7-6	TRBJ2-5	-	TRBD2	TGTGCCAGCAGCCTAGCGGGGGCCCCCCAAGAGACCCAGTACTTC	CASSLAGAPQETQYF
TRBV29-1	TRBJ1-4	-	-	TGCAGCGTTGAAACAGGGCCGGCTGAAAAACTGTTTTTT	CSVETGPAEKLFF
TRBV28	TRBJ1-1	-	-	TGTGCCAGCAGTTTAGTTCCGAAGGCTACCGGTGCCGGGTTT	CASSLVPKATGAGF
TRBV6-6	TRBJ2-7	-	TRBD2	TGTGCCAGCAGTTACCCCGGACTAGCGGGCTCCTACGAGCAGTACTTC	CASSYPGLAGSYEQYF
TRBV15	TRBJ1-3	-	-	TGTGCCACCAGCAGAGATCGACAGCCCTCTGGAAACACCATATATTTT	CATSRDRQPSGNTIYF
TRBV5-8	TRBJ2-7	-	TRBD1	TGTGCCAGCAGCAGACTTAGGACAGGGGGAGAAAGGGGCTTC	CASSRLRTGGERGF
TRBV5-1	TRBJ2-7	few	TRBD2	TGCGCCAGCAGCTGGACTAGCGGGAGCTCCTACGAGCAGTACTTC	CASSWTSGSSYEQYF
TRBV6-5	TRBJ2-3	-	-	TGTGCCAGCAGGTTTAGCAGGGGGGAAACGCAGTATTTT	CASRFSRGETQYF
TRBV11-3	TRBJ1-1	-	TRBD1	TGTGCCAGCAGCTTAGTTCAGGGGGCTGAAGCTTTCTTT	CASSLVQGAEAFF
TRBV6-1	TRBJ1-2	-	TRBD1	TGTGCCAGCAGTGAAGGACAGGGGAAAAACTATGGCTACACCTTC	CASSEGQGKNYGYTF
TRBV2	TRBJ1-5	-	-	TGTGCCAGCGTGGGTTCGAGCAGGGCGAATCAGCCCCAGCATTTT	CASVGSSRANQPQHF
TRBV5-1	TRBJ1-6	few	-	TGCGCCAGCAGCTTGGATAGCTCCTATAATTCACCCCTCCACTTT	CASSLDSSYNSPLHF
TRBV12-3/TRBV12-4	TRBJ2-7	-	TRBD1	TGTGCCAGCAGTTTGGCGGGACAGGGCGAGCAGTACTTC	CASSLAGQGEQYF
TRBV24-1	TRBJ2-3	-	TRBD2	TGTGCCACCAGTGCTCCCGGGACTAGCGGGAGAAGAGATACGCAGTATTTT	CATSAPGTSGRRDTQYF
TRBV5-4	TRBJ2-5	-	-	TGTGCCACTGCCCGCAGAACTAACCAAGAGACCCAGTACTTC	CATARRTNQETQYF
TRBV11-2	TRBJ2-3	-	-	TGTGCCAGCAGCTTAAACCCACGGACTGCCGTGAGAGATACGCAGTATTTT	CASSLNPRTAVRDTQYF
TRBV4-3	TRBJ2-7	-	TRBD1	TGCGCCAGCAGCCGGGGGACAGACCCGGTCTCCTACGAGCAGTACTTC	CASSRGTDPVSYEQYF
TRBV7-9	TRBJ2-7	many	TRBD2	TGTGCCAGCAGCTCTAGGCGGGGGAGCGGTTTTTCCTACGAGCAGTACTTC	CASSSRRGSGFSYEQYF
TRBV12-3/TRBV12-4	TRBJ2-4	-	-	TGTGCCAGCGGGTCGGGGAAAAACATTCAGTACTTC	CASGSGKNIQYF